One and the same sample provided the 23 T cell receptor beta chains below, sequenced in a study of human T cells and chemical hapten exposure. As to time point: healthy volunteer bleed at 2 weeks. Blood, whole and unfractionated, served as the source for total RNA extraction. TCRdb redid the calling of the RACE reads with MiXCR, one entry per CDR3 protein. Of around 130,000 distinct CDR3 sequences detected, approximately 9.1% appear once; the ten largest clones hold approximately 1.6%. Sequences were obtained from whole blood. Receptors originate from a male donor in good health. Some clones in this sample may be carry-over from other donors' samples.

This sequence joins TRBV20-1 and TRBJ1-2; a possible D gene is TRBD1 (6 bases). This CDR3 comprises 14 residues. The ends were cut back, 6 bases at V and 6 bases at J, with 20 bases in the middle. Germline assignment: CDR1 DFQATT and CDR2 SNEGSKA (reference sequence). CDR3 bases: TGCAGTGCAACCGAGGGACACGTTACAAATGGCTACACCTTC. Translating gives CSATEGHVTNGYTF.

The V call is TRBV7-6, the J call TRBJ2-5; no reliable D call. V lost 5 bases, J lost 2 bases, and 18 bases lay in between. The germline V gene encodes CDR1 SGHVS and CDR2 FNYEAQ. This CDR3 contains 16 residues. CDR3 in DNA: TGTGCCAGCAGCCCAATAGGGCCTAGAGATCAAGAGACCCAGTACTTC. As protein: CASSPIGPRDQETQYF.

The chain has TRBV20-1 and TRBJ1-5; 9 bases map to TRBD1. The CDR3 extends over 19 amino acids. After removal of 0 bases from V and 1 base from J, the junction contained 13 bases not matched to a gene. Germline CDR1 reads DFQATT; CDR2 reads SNEGSKA (reference sequence). CDR3 protein: CSARDDLGTGSMSNQPQHF. Written as DNA, the CDR3 is TGCAGTGCTAGAGATGACCTCGGGACAGGGTCGATGAGCAATCAGCCCCAGCATTTT.

This sequence joins TRBV4-1 and TRBJ2-4; perhaps D is TRBD1 or TRBD2 (5 bases each). CDR1 is MGHRA and CDR2 is YSYEKL in the germline V gene. V lost 3 bases and J lost 6, with 18 bases in between. This CDR3 spans 16 amino acids. The CDR3, as DNA: TGCGCCAGCAGCCATGAGGCCGGGACCCGATCAAACATTCAGTACTTC. It encodes CASSHEAGTRSNIQYF.

The CDR3 DNA reads as TGTGCCAGCACCACAGGGGGCGTCGAGTTCTTC. This translates into CASTTGGVEFF. V is TRBV2 and J is TRBJ2-1, with 9 bases lining up with TRBD1. CDR1 and CDR2 from the germline V gene are SNHLY and FYNNEI. This CDR3 contains 11 residues. V shed 7 bases and J 14 bases; nucleotides not matched to a gene: 6.

The CDR3: CASIGGQGTYEQYF. DNA for the CDR3: TGTGCCAGCATAGGAGGACAGGGAACCTACGAGCAGTACTTC. The chain uses TRBV2 and TRBJ2-7, with 8 bases matching TRBD1. Trimming at V came to 7 bases and at J to 2 bases, leaving 7 bases not matched to a gene. CDR3 size: 14 residues. CDR1 and CDR2 (germline): SNHLY, FYNNEI.

The table lists this clonotype with many counts. The rearrangement joins TRBV2 to TRBJ1-5, with D unresolved. V dropped 3 bases and J dropped 7 bases, with 16 bases sitting between them. Germline lookup yields CDR1 SNHLY and CDR2 FYNNEI. This CDR3 region has 15 residues. The CDR3: CASSDGDDHGQPQHF. The DNA for the CDR3 is TGTGCCAGCAGTGATGGTGATGACCATGGCCAGCCCCAGCATTTT.

By share, this clonotype counts as medium-sized (0.01 to 0.1%). The chain couples TRBV20-1 to TRBJ1-1; 11 bases map to TRBD1. The CDR3 is 14 amino acids. V lost 2 bases and J lost 3; bases outside the gene matches: 2. Germline values: CDR1 DFQATT, CDR2 SNEGSKA (reference sequence). The DNA of the CDR3 is TGCAGTGCTAGATCGGGACAGGGGGACACTGAAGCTTTCTTT. This codes for CSARSGQGDTEAFF.

This clonotype was found a few times. J is TRBJ2-3 and V is TRBV27; D uncertain. The CDR3 is 15 residues long. V lost 1 base and J lost 0, with 8 bases in between. The germline V gene has CDR1 MNHEY and CDR2 SMNVEV (reference sequence). The CDR3 DNA sequence: TGTGCCAGCAGTTTATTTGTCACTAGCACAGATACGCAGTATTTT. Translation gives CASSLFVTSTDTQYF.

This clonotype was recorded a few times. The rearrangement links TRBV12-3 or TRBV12-4 to TRBJ2-7, with 9 bases that match TRBD1. The CDR3 consists of 17 residues. After removal of 3 bases from V and 0 bases from J, the junction contained 9 bases not matched to a gene. The DNA of the CDR3 is TGTGCCAGCAGTTTCGGGACAGGGAGGACTGACTCCTACGAGCAGTACTTC. Protein product: CASSFGTGRTDSYEQYF.

The V call is TRBV20-1, the J call TRBJ1-2; the match to TRBD1 covers 7 bases. J lost 4 bases, V lost 0 bases, and 11 bases had no gene match. The CDR3 covers 16 residues. Germline CDR1 is DFQATT and CDR2 is SNEGSKA (reference sequence). CDR3 DNA: TGCAGTGCTAGAGATTGGCAGGGGGTCTTTACCTATGGCTACACCTTC. Its translation: CSARDWQGVFTYGYTF.

This clonotype was found once. This chain joins TRBV6-5 and TRBJ2-7; 10 bases fit TRBD1. Per germline, CDR1 MNHEY and CDR2 SVGAGI. This CDR3 comprises 14 residues. Trimming took 6 bases from V and 5 from J; bases not matched to a gene: 7. The CDR3 DNA sequence: TGTGCCAGCAGCACGGGACAGGGGCCCGACGAGCAGTACTTC. It is translated as CASSTGQGPDEQYF.

V usage is TRBV6-5 and J usage is TRBJ1-2; TRBD1 matches 8 bases. This CDR3 is 13 amino acids long. V lost 2 bases and J lost 7; bases outside the gene matches: 3. From germline, CDR1 is MNHEY and CDR2 SVGAGI. The CDR3 bases are TGTGCCAGCAGTTACGGGACAGGTTCTGGCTACACCTTC. Residues: CASSYGTGSGYTF.

In its sample, this clonotype was seen many times. V and J are TRBV7-2 and TRBJ2-1, with D possibly matching TRBD2 (5 bases). Germline V lookup: CDR1 SGHTA, CDR2 FQGNSA. The CDR3 is 17 amino acids. V shed 3 bases and J shed 3 bases, with 18 bases lying between them. DNA for the CDR3: TGTGCCAGCAGCTTCTTTAAACGGGGAGACTACTACAATGAGCAGTTCTTC. Protein sequence: CASSFFKRGDYYNEQFF. Together with reference TRBV7-2 and TRBJ2-1, the CDR3 gives the full variable domain: GAGVSQSPSNKVTEKGKDVELRCDPISGHTALYWYRQSLGQGLEFLIYFQGNSAPDKSGLPSDRFSAERTGGSVSTLTIQRTQQEDSAVYLCASSFFKRGDYYNEQFFGPGTRLTVL.

The chain couples TRBV20-1 to TRBJ2-7, with 11 bases lining up with TRBD2. CDR1 is DFQATT, CDR2 SNEGSKA, per germline (reference sequence). CDR3 size: 13 residues. Trimming removed 1 base from V and 4 bases from J; junction bases left unmatched: 0. The DNA for the CDR3 is TGCAGTGCTAGAGGGACTAGCGGGTACGAGCAGTACTTC. It translates to CSARGTSGYEQYF.

This clonotype was observed a handful of times. V and J are TRBV14 and TRBJ2-1, with D possibly TRBD1 on 6 matching bases. Germline CDR1 SGHDN, CDR2 FVKESK. V lost 0 bases to trimming and J lost 7 bases, with 19 bases between them. This CDR3 is 17 amino acids long. The CDR3 DNA reads as TGTGCCAGCAGCCAAGATCTGGGAACCAGGGGCGCGAATGAGCAGTTCTTC. The encoded protein is CASSQDLGTRGANEQFF.

The gene calls are TRBV5-4 and TRBJ2-3; 11 positions match TRBD2. V was pared by 0 bases and J by 4 bases, with 4 bases of the junction left unmatched. Germline V gives CDR1 SGHNT, CDR2 YYREEE (reference sequence). The CDR3 extends over 16 amino acids. As DNA, the CDR3 is TGTGCCAGCAGCTTGGTAACTAGCGGGAGTTCAGATACGCAGTATTTT. Its translation: CASSLVTSGSSDTQYF.

This clonotype was recorded at least ten times. J is TRBJ1-2 and V is TRBV6-1; a possible D gene is TRBD1 (5 bases). Germline CDR1 reads MNHNS; CDR2 reads SASEGT. With 1 base removed from V and 6 bases from J, the gap between germline ends came to 9 bases. There are 13 residues in the CDR3. The CDR3 loop reads CASSEGGTDGYTF. DNA of the CDR3: TGTGCCAGCAGTGAAGGAGGGACTGATGGCTACACCTTC.

This clonotype was seen many times. The chain couples TRBV15 to TRBJ2-7; 7 positions agree with TRBD1. The CDR3 has 14 amino acids. CDR1 is LNHNV and CDR2 is YYDKDF in the germline V gene (reference sequence). V was pared by 4 bases and J by 0 bases, with 3 bases of the junction left unmatched. CDR3 coding DNA: TGTGCCACCAGCATGGGGGACAGCTCCTACGAGCAGTACTTC. It yields the protein CATSMGDSSYEQYF.

This clonotype has just a few counts. The genes are TRBV5-1 and TRBJ2-7; D is undetermined. CDR3 length equals 16 residues. The V end lost 1 base, the J end lost 2 bases, and 16 bases lay between the germline ends. Germline CDR1 and CDR2: SGHRS and YFSETQ. The CDR3 coding sequence is TGCGCCAGCAGCTTGCGGCGAGCCGTATTCCCCTACGAGCAGTACTTC. Translation gives CASSLRRAVFPYEQYF. Filled out from reference TRBV5-1 and TRBJ2-7, the complete variable domain reads KAGVTQTPRYLIKTRGQQVTLSCSPISGHRSVSWYQQTPGQGLQFLFEYFSETQRNKGNFPGRFSGRQFSNSRSEMNVSTLELGDSALYLCASSLRRAVFPYEQYFGPGTRLTVT.

This clonotype was observed a few times. The chain combines TRBV6-4 with TRBJ2-5; D remains unclear. Trimming removed 0 bases at V and 2 bases at J, with 16 bases between. The CDR3 runs 17 residues. From germline, CDR1 is MRHNA and CDR2 SNTAGT. CDR3 protein: CASSDSWAWALQETQYF. CDR3 in DNA: TGTGCCAGCAGTGACTCTTGGGCATGGGCCTTACAAGAGACCCAGTACTTC.

This clonotype was picked up many times. This chain links TRBV5-1 with TRBJ2-3; TRBD2 matches at 10 bases. After removal of 0 bases from V and 4 bases from J, the junction contained 14 bases not matched to a gene. The germline gives CDR1 SGHRS, CDR2 YFSETQ. The CDR3 totals 19 residues. CDR3 region: CASSLAWWASGSGADTQYF. CDR3 DNA: TGCGCCAGCAGCTTGGCCTGGTGGGCTAGCGGGAGTGGTGCAGATACGCAGTATTTT.

The J gene is TRBJ2-7, the V gene TRBV5-1, with 7 bases that match TRBD2. The J segment lost 6 bases and the V segment lost 3 bases, leaving 9 bases of the junction unmatched. Germline V gene data show CDR1 as SGHRS and CDR2 as YFSETQ. There are 14 residues in the CDR3. The CDR3 sequence is CASSWLGGGGEQYF. The CDR3 DNA follows: TGCGCCAGCAGCTGGCTGGGCGGGGGTGGCGAGCAGTACTTC.